The present entry profiles one T cell receptor (beta chain) with its context. Per germline, CDR1 MGHDK and CDR2 SYGVNS. The CDR3 has 16 residues. The V end was cut by 0 bases, the J end by 8 bases, with 16 bases between. This record belongs to a study of cytomegalovirus exposure and HLA in healthy donors. It was with 60 Vbeta and 13 Jbeta primers that the PCR ran. Assay: immunoSEQ multiplex PCR; the TCRdb copy retains only in-frame clones and omits some. Among 150,000 to 200,000 clones listed, approximately 85% were seen once. Specimen: PBMCs. This sequence joins TRBV25-1 and TRBJ1-4; D not resolved. The TCR sequence derives from a man younger than 30 in good health and CMV-seropositive. The DNA for the CDR3 is TGTGCCAGCAGTGAATATGGTCACCAAGCACGAGAAAAACTGTTTTTT. Translated, it gives CASSEYGHQAREKLFF.